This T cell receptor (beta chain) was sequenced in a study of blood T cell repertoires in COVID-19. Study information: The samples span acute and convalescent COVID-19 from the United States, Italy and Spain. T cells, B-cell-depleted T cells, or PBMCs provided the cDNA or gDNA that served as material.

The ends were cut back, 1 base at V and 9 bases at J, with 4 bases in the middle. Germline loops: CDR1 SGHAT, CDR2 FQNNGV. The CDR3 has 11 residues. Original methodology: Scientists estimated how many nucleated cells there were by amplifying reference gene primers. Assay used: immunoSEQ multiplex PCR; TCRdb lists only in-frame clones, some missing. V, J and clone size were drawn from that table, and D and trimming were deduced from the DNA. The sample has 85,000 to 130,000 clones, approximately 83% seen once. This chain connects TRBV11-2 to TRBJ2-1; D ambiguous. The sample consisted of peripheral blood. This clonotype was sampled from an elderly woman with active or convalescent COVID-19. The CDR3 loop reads CASSLVVEQFF. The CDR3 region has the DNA TGTGCCAGCAGCTTAGTAGTTGAGCAGTTCTTC.